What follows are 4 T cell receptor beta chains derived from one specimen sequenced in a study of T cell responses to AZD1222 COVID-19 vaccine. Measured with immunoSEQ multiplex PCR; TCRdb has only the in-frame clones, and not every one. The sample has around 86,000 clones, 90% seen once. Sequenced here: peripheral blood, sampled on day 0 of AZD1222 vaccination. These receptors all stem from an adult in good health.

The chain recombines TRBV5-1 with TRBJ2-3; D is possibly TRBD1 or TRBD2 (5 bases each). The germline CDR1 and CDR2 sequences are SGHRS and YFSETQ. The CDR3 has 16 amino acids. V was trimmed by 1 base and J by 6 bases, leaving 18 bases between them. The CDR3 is CASSLTVGRNRDTQYF. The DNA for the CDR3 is TGCGCCAGCAGCTTGACGGTGGGACGGAATCGGGATACGCAGTATTTT. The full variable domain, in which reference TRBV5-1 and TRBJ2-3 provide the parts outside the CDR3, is KAGVTQTPRYLIKTRGQQVTLSCSPISGHRSVSWYQQTPGQGLQFLFEYFSETQRNKGNFPGRFSGRQFSNSRSEMNVSTLELGDSALYLCASSLTVGRNRDTQYFGPGTRLTVL.

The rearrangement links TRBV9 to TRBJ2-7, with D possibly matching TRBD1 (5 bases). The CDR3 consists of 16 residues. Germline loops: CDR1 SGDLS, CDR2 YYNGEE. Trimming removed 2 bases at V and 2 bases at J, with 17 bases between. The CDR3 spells CASSVGVQGGTYEQYF. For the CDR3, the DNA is TGTGCCAGCAGCGTGGGTGTCCAGGGTGGGACCTACGAGCAGTACTTC.

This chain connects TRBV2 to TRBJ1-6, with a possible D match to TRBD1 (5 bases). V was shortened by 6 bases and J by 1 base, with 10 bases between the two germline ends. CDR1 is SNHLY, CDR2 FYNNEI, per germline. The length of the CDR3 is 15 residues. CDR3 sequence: CASSRGGSYNSPLHF. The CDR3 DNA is TGTGCCAGCAGCCGCGGGGGTTCCTATAATTCACCCCTCCACTTT. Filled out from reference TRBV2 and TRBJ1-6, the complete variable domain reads EPEVTQTPSHQVTQMGQEVILRCVPISNHLYFYWYRQILGQKVEFLVSFYNNEISEKSEIFDDQFSVERPDGSNFTLKIRSTKLEDSAMYFCASSRGGSYNSPLHFGNGTRLTVT.

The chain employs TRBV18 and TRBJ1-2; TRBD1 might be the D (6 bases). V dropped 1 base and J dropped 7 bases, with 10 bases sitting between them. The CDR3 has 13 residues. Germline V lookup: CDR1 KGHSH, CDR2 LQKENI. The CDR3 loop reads CASSPRGAIGYTF. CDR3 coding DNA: TGTGCCAGCTCACCACGGGGGGCGATTGGCTACACCTTC.